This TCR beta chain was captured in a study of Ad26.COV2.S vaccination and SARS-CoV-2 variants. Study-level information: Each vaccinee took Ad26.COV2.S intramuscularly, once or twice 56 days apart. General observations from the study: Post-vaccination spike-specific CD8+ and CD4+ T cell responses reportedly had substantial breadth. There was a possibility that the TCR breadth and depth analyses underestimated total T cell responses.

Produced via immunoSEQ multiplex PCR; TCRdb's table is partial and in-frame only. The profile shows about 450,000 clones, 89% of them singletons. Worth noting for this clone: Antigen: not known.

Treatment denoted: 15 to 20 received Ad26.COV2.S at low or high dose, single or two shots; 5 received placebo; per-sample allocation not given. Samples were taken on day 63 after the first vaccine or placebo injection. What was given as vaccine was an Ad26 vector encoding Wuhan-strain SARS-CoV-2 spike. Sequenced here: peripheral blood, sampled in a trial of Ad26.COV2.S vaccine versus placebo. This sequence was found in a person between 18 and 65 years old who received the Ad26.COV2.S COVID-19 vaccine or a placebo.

The CDR3 nucleotides are TGTGCCAGTAGTAACCCCATCTCTAGCTGGGGCACAGATACGCAGTATTTT. Encoded protein: CASSNPISSWGTDTQYF. The chain combines TRBV19 with TRBJ2-3; D is possibly TRBD2 (5 bases). The V gene lost 4 bases and the J gene lost 1 base, with 18 bases spanning the gap. The CDR3 runs to 17 residues. Germline V gene data show CDR1 as LNHDA and CDR2 as SQIVND (reference sequence).